The sample holds one count of the clone carrying this TCR beta chain. The antigen remains undetermined. Collection of roughly 9.6 milliliters of peripheral blood was performed for each donor. Primed by a sample-barcoded 5' primer and a J-beta primer mix, a second PCR proceeded for 7 to 11 cycles. Researchers report that each sample yielded at least 2.5 million CDR3-containing paired-end reads. TCRdb re-derived calls from the 5' RACE reads in MiXCR, one entry per CDR3 protein. The sample lists roughly 2 million distinct CDR3 sequences, around half occurring once. CDR3 length: 16 amino acids. Germline V CDR1 and CDR2: SGHTA, FQGNSA. The V and J ends lost 5 bases and 1 base respectively, with 16 bases between them. These data come from a study of blood T cells in healthy people across ages. Study results and caveats: The donors' CMV status was not determined, possibly confounding changes in expanded clonotypes. The percentage of naive T cells correlated strongly with TCR beta diversity.

The origin of this receptor is a woman in her forties in good health. Sequencing input: blood. This rearrangement joins TRBV7-2 to TRBJ2-3; D possibly corresponds to TRBD1 (5 bases). Here the CDR3 reads CASSVTSTRGTDTQYF. The CDR3 nucleotides read TGTGCCAGCAGCGTGACATCGACCAGGGGCACAGATACGCAGTATTTT.